This passage covers 24 T cell receptor beta chains from one sample sequenced in a study of vaccination and CD4 T cells after COVID-19 (dated by TCRdb to between 2021 and 2024). Receptor libraries were prepared by PCR. Sequencing used an Illumina iSeq 100. DNA from cultured CD4+ T cells was subjected to TCR sequencing with the Oncomine TCR Beta short-read assay at the Johns Hopkins FTIC core. TCRdb reprocessed the public reads (quality trimming at Q25 with fastp, clone calling with MiXCR) and kept in-frame beta chains. A single entry per CDR3 protein holds the most common genes and DNA from its merged rows. The sample has under 15,000 distinct CDR3 sequences on record, 52% of them singletons. Clones ranked in the top ten supply approximately 16% of the sample. The treatment or condition label on this specimen signifies: roughly nine-day PBMC culture with coronavirus spike peptide pools or control peptides (ViraFEST assay).

Their cognate antigens are unknown. The sequenced material came from CD4+ T cells from blood, cultured in vitro. These receptors all stem from a human donor who had recovered from COVID-19.

This clonotype was recorded a few times. V gene TRBV20-1 combines with J gene TRBJ1-5, with 7 nucleotides matching TRBD1. The CDR3 is 13 amino acids. V lost 5 bases, J lost 5 bases, and 6 bases stayed unmatched. Germline CDR1 and CDR2: DFQATT and SNEGSKA (reference sequence). The CDR3 loop is CSAGDSIDQPQHF. The CDR3 nucleotides read TGCAGTGCTGGGGACAGCATAGATCAGCCCCAGCATTTT.

This clonotype was observed once. CDR3 amino acids: CSAIGEDRALSYEQYF. In DNA form, the CDR3 reads TGCAGTGCCATCGGCGAGGACAGGGCTCTTTCCTACGAGCAGTACTTC. The genes are TRBV20-1 and TRBJ2-7; TRBD1 aligns across 8 bases. CDR3 length: 16 amino acids. CDR1 is DFQATT and CDR2 is SNEGSKA in the germline V gene (reference sequence). V lost 6 bases, J lost 1 base, and 14 bases stayed unmatched.

The table lists this clonotype with a few counts. This chain uses TRBV6-1 with TRBJ1-4, with D uncertain. V was pared by 6 bases and J by 8 bases, with 19 bases between. Per the germline V gene, CDR1 is MNHNS and CDR2 is SASEGT. The CDR3 runs to 15 residues. This CDR3 reads CASSGDRETGEKLFF. CDR3 in DNA: TGTGCCAGCAGCGGAGACCGCGAAACTGGGGAAAAACTGTTTTTT.

The chain joins TRBV29-1 to TRBJ1-1; D uncertain. This CDR3 is 12 amino acids long. Deletions cut 0 bases from V and 8 bases from J, with 10 bases between. Germline assignment: CDR1 SQVTM and CDR2 ANQGSEA. CDR3 residues: CSVEDGVGEAFF. As DNA, the CDR3 is TGCAGCGTTGAAGATGGAGTAGGGGAAGCTTTCTTT.

The V call is TRBV20-1, the J call TRBJ2-5; the D gene is possibly TRBD2 (6 bases). Germline CDR1 and CDR2: DFQATT and SNEGSKA (reference sequence). The CDR3 sequence is 15 residues long. Trimming removed 4 bases at V and 2 bases at J, with 17 bases between. The CDR3 protein is CSAKRGAGPQETQYF. The CDR3 DNA is TGCAGTGCTAAAAGAGGGGCGGGACCACAAGAGACCCAGTACTTC.

The rearrangement uses TRBV12-2 and TRBJ1-2. TRBV12-2 is a pseudogene locus. This CDR3 region has 15 residues. The CDR3 DNA follows: TGTGCAAGTCGCCAACGGATGGGAGGGGACTATGGCTACACCTTC. Protein: CASRQRMGGDYGYTF.

This clonotype was observed a handful of times. The chain uses TRBV6-4 and TRBJ2-1, with TRBD1 as a possible D gene (6 bases). The CDR3 sequence is 15 residues long. Germline V gene lookup returns CDR1 MRHNA and CDR2 SNTAGT. V lost 10 bases and J 0 bases, leaving 16 bases between the germline ends. The CDR3 nucleotides read TGTGCCACCCGAGACAGGCCCAGCTCCTACAATGAGCAGTTCTTC. Amino acid sequence: CATRDRPSSYNEQFF.

The chain carries TRBV7-7 and TRBJ2-3; no clear D gene. V lost 4 bases, J lost 6 bases, and 11 bases lay in between. This CDR3 is 13 amino acids long. CDR1 and CDR2 (germline): SSHAT, FNYEAQ (reference sequence). The CDR3 nucleotides are TGTGCCAGCAGCTCCAATCTAAGGGATACGCAGTATTTT. Amino acids: CASSSNLRDTQYF.

The chain has TRBV6-4 and TRBJ2-2; no definite D call. Trimming removed 2 bases at V and 5 bases at J, with 6 bases between. Germline-derived CDR1 and CDR2 are MRHNA and SNTAGT. The CDR3 extends over 13 amino acids. DNA of the CDR3: TGTGCCAGCAGTGACGGGCCGACCGGGGAGCTGTTTTTT. Its protein product is CASSDGPTGELFF.

CDR3 nucleotide sequence: TGTGCCAGCAACAGGGGGCCGAACACTGAAGCTTTCTTT. Translation gives CASNRGPNTEAFF. V gene TRBV12-3 or TRBV12-4 combines with J gene TRBJ1-1, with TRBD1 matching 9 bases. This CDR3 has 13 residues. Trimming at V came to 7 bases and at J to 1 base, leaving 1 base not matched to a gene.

This chain connects TRBV7-9 to TRBJ2-7; D call uncertain. From germline, CDR1 is SEHNR and CDR2 FQNEAQ (reference sequence). The CDR3 has 15 residues. The V end lost 5 bases, the J end lost 2 bases, and 16 bases lay between the germline ends. The CDR3 DNA sequence: TGTGCCAGCAGCCTAAACACTGTGGGCCCCTACGAGCAGTACTTC. The encoded protein is CASSLNTVGPYEQYF.

J is TRBJ1-2 and V is TRBV6-2 or TRBV6-3; D might be TRBD1 (5 bases). The CDR3 is 13 amino acids. The V gene lost 5 bases and the J gene lost 4 bases, with 11 bases spanning the gap. Germline-derived CDR1 and CDR2 are MNHEY and SVGEGT. CDR3 nucleotides: TGTGCCAGCAGTACTACAGGTTCCTATGGCTACACCTTC. Translation gives CASSTTGSYGYTF.

The CDR3 here is CASSAASFPQSPLHF. CDR3 nucleotide sequence: TGTGCCAGCAGTGCGGCCTCCTTCCCTCAATCACCCCTCCACTTT. The rearrangement uses TRBV6-1 and TRBJ1-6; no definite D call. Germline CDR1 and CDR2: MNHNS and SASEGT. The CDR3 length is 15 residues. Trimming shortened V by 4 bases and J by 10 bases, and 17 bases separated the two germline ends.

The rearrangement joins TRBV5-3 to TRBJ2-7, with TRBD2 matching 8 bases. TRBV5-3 is an ORF for which the function is uncertain. Unmatched junction bases numbered 18, after V lost 7 bases and J lost 6 bases. There are 16 residues in the CDR3. The CDR3 protein is CARPGRREVGWGEQYF. As DNA, the CDR3 is TGTGCCAGACCGGGCCGGCGGGAGGTAGGGTGGGGCGAGCAGTACTTC.

Only a few counts were recorded for this clonotype. This chain uses TRBV30 with TRBJ1-5; D gene unclear. The CDR3 loop spans 12 amino acids. Germline V gives CDR1 GTSNPN, CDR2 SVGIG (reference sequence). Trimming took 3 bases from V and 4 from J, leaving 7 bases between them. This CDR3 is CAWSEPNQPQHF. In DNA form, the CDR3 reads TGTGCCTGGAGCGAACCGAATCAGCCCCAGCATTTT.

This clonotype has a handful of counts. This chain uses TRBV6-5 with TRBJ2-7; the match to TRBD1 covers 9 bases. From germline, CDR1 is MNHEY and CDR2 SVGAGI. The length of the CDR3 is 19 residues. V gave up 4 bases and J gave up 2 bases; unmatched junction bases: 18. DNA for the CDR3: TGTGCCAGCAGTTCCCCTAGGACAGGGGTCCGGGCATGGACCTACGAGCAGTACTTC. Residues: CASSSPRTGVRAWTYEQYF.

The CDR3 here is CASSPPGLAGVGQYF. CDR3 coding DNA: TGTGCCAGTAGTCCTCCGGGACTAGCGGGAGTTGGGCAGTATTTT. The chain carries TRBV19 and TRBJ2-3; 14 bases fit TRBD2. The CDR3 is 15 residues long. Germline V gene sequence: CDR1 LNHDA, CDR2 SQIVND (reference sequence). Unmatched junction bases numbered 9, after V lost 5 bases and J lost 11 bases.

This chain joins TRBV28 and TRBJ1-1; D is ambiguous. The CDR3 contains 12 residues. Trimming left V 5 bases short and J 1 base short, with 5 bases between. Germline CDR1 MDHEN, CDR2 SYDVKM. The CDR3 DNA sequence: TGTGCCAGCAGTGGCGCGAACACTGAAGCTTTCTTT. Its translation is CASSGANTEAFF.

This clonotype was seen a handful of times. V usage is TRBV2 and J usage is TRBJ2-2; D may match TRBD1 or TRBD2 (5 bases each). Germline-derived CDR1 and CDR2 are SNHLY and FYNNEI. This CDR3 has 11 residues. V lost 5 bases, J lost 8 bases, and 6 bases lay in between. Here the CDR3 DNA reads TGTGCCAGCAGTTGGGGGGGGGAGCTGTTTTTT. Its translation is CASSWGGELFF. The complete variable domain, with remaining parts taken from reference TRBV2 and TRBJ2-2, reads EPEVTQTPSHQVTQMGQEVILRCVPISNHLYFYWYRQILGQKVEFLVSFYNNEISEKSEIFDDQFSVERPDGSNFTLKIRSTKLEDSAMYFCASSWGGELFFGEGSRLTVL.

The chain carries TRBV28 and TRBJ2-5; D unresolved. The length of the CDR3 is 13 residues. Per the germline V gene, CDR1 is MDHEN and CDR2 is SYDVKM. V lost 3 bases, J lost 5 bases, and 10 bases lay in between. In nucleotides, the CDR3 is TGTGCCAGCAGTTTCGAAGGTGGGGAGACCCAGTACTTC. It specifies CASSFEGGETQYF.

This clonotype was observed a handful of times. The V and J genes are TRBV5-4 and TRBJ1-2; perhaps TRBD1 as D (5 bases). Germline V gives CDR1 SGHNT, CDR2 YYREEE (reference sequence). The CDR3 is 13 residues long. With 5 bases removed from V and 2 bases from J, the gap between germline ends came to 10 bases. CDR3 protein: CASRERQNYGYTF. The CDR3 DNA reads as TGTGCCAGCAGAGAGAGACAGAACTATGGCTACACCTTC. The whole variable domain, filled in from reference TRBV5-4 and TRBJ1-2, reads ETGVTQSPTHLIKTRGQQVTLRCSSQSGHNTVSWYQQALGQGPQFIFQYYREEENGRGNFPPRFSGLQFPNYSSELNVNALELDDSALYLCASRERQNYGYTFGSGTRLTVV.

V usage is TRBV29-1 and J usage is TRBJ1-3; tentatively, D is TRBD1 (6 bases). This CDR3 region has 14 residues. CDR1 is SQVTM, CDR2 ANQGSEA, per germline. V lost 7 bases and J lost 4, with 17 bases in between. CDR3 in DNA: TGCAGCGCTGTGGTTCAGGGGCACGGAAACACCATATATTTT. This translates into CSAVVQGHGNTIYF.

CDR3 loop: CAISEFDRGNEQYF. Here the CDR3 DNA reads TGTGCCATCAGTGAGTTTGACAGGGGGAACGAGCAGTACTTC. This sequence joins TRBV10-3 and TRBJ2-7; 9 bases agree with TRBD1. Trimming took 1 base from V and 5 from J; bases not matched to a gene: 3. The CDR3 spans 14 residues. In germline, CDR1 is ENHRY, CDR2 SYGVKD.

This clonotype has only a few counts. The V call is TRBV19, the J call TRBJ1-1; D is undetermined. This CDR3 is built from 13 residues. The germline gives CDR1 LNHDA, CDR2 SQIVND (reference sequence). V was clipped by 6 bases and J by 3 bases, with 11 bases between them. CDR3 nucleotide sequence: TGTGCCAGTAGGGAAGGACGGGACACTGAAGCTTTCTTT. This codes for CASREGRDTEAFF.